This TCR beta chain came from a study of early T cells in non-severe SARS-CoV-2 infection. Looking at the study overall: Unsorted whole blood bulk RNA was sequenced, with unpaired chains. Overall study results and limits: Clonotype matching in VDJdb favored anti-spike CD8 responses and did not capture private and CD4 specificities.

The library protocol tagged individual cDNA molecules with unique molecular identifiers. Each CDR3 protein is one row after TCRdb ran MiXCR on the 5' RACE reads. The data contain more than 75,000 distinct CDR3 sequences, under 15% of them singletons. The CDR3 totals 15 residues. Germline values: CDR1 LGHDT, CDR2 YNNKEL (reference sequence). The trim removed 5 bases at V and 0 bases at J, leaving 5 bases unmatched. Of note for this clonotype: The antigen is undetermined.

The V gene is TRBV3-1, the J gene TRBJ2-3; 7 bases line up with TRBD1. Source material: whole blood. The receptor comes from an adult who was a healthcare worker with PCR-confirmed SARS-CoV-2 infection or an uninfected control (not recorded which). The CDR3 coding sequence is TGTGCCAGCAGCGAAGGGACAGCTAGCACAGATACGCAGTATTTT. Protein sequence: CASSEGTASTDTQYF.